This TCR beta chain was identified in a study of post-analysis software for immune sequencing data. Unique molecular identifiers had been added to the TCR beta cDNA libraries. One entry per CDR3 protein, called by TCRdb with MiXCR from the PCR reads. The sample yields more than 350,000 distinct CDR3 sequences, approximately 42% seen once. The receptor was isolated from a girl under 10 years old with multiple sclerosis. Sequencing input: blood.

The CDR3 spells CASSLVVADTDTQYF. CDR3 DNA sequence: TGCGCCAGCAGCTTGGTGGTAGCGGACACAGATACGCAGTATTTT. The chain carries TRBV5-1 and TRBJ2-3, with D possibly TRBD2 on 6 matching bases. Trimming pared 0 bases from V and 2 bases from J, leaving 10 bases between. Germline V gene data show CDR1 as SGHRS and CDR2 as YFSETQ. The CDR3 has 15 amino acids.